This TCR beta chain was sequenced in a study of T cells in Graves' hyperthyroidism and ophthalmopathy. Regions amplified from RNA transcripts were the TCR beta CDR3 regions. The TCR CDR3 first-round RT-PCR relied on the HTBI primer set. TCRdb fed the multiplex PCR reads into MiXCR, producing one record per CDR3 protein. This table holds approximately 600,000 distinct CDR3 sequences, around 15% found once. This clonotype was picked up many times. CDR1 and CDR2 (germline): LNHDA, SQIVND (reference sequence). With 1 base clipped from V and 1 base from J, the junction kept 6 bases outside the gene matches. The CDR3 loop spans 16 amino acids.

The V and J genes are TRBV19 and TRBJ1-1; TRBD1 aligns across 7 bases. The receptor was derived from a middle-aged woman with Graves' ophthalmopathy. Sequenced: blood. This CDR3 is CASSIVQGVGNTEAFF. CDR3 sequence (DNA): TGTGCCAGTAGTATAGTTCAGGGGGTCGGGAACACTGAAGCTTTCTTT.